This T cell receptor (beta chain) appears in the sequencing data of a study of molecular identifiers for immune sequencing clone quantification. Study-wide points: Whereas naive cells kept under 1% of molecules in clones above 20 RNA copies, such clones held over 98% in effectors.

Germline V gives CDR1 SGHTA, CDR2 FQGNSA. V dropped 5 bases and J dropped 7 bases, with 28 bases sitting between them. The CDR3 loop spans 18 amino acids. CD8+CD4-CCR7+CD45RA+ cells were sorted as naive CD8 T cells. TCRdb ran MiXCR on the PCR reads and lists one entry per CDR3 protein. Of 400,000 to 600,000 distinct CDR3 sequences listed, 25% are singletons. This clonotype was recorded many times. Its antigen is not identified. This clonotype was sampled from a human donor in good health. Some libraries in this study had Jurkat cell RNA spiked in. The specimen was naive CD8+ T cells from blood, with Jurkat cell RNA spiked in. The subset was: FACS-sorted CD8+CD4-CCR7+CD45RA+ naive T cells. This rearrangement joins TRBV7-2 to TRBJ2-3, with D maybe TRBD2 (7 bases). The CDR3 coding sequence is TGTGCCAGCAGCCCACACTCCCTGCTAGCGGACAGTATTTATACGCAGTATTTT. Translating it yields CASSPHSLLADSIYTQYF.